These 5 T cell receptor beta chains were sequenced from one sample in a study of shared clonotypes between healthy human individuals. Assay used: immunoSEQ multiplex PCR; TCRdb lists only in-frame clones, some missing. This table has a few million clones, just under 95% appearing once. The sample comprised naive CD4+ T cells from PBMCs. Subset described: CD45RA+ positively selected. The receptors shown here come from a man aged 18 to 30 in good health. Some clones in this sample may be carry-over from other donors' samples.

This clone appeared once. This sequence joins TRBV9 and TRBJ1-3, with D possibly matching TRBD1 (5 bases). The V gene lost 4 bases and the J gene lost 0 bases, with 14 bases spanning the gap. From germline, CDR1 is SGDLS and CDR2 YYNGEE. The CDR3 is 16 amino acids. CDR3 amino acids: CASSPRGVLSGNTIYF. DNA for the CDR3: TGTGCCAGCAGCCCCCGGGGGGTTCTCTCTGGAAACACCATATATTTT.

Notes on this clone: The sample holds other DNA sequences that translate to the same CDR3. This chain uses TRBV28 with TRBJ1-5; TRBD1 agrees at 7 bases. CDR1 MDHEN and CDR2 SYDVKM come from the germline V gene. The trim removed 2 bases at V and 0 bases at J, leaving 7 bases unmatched. The CDR3 is 17 residues long. The CDR3 region has the DNA TGTGCCAGCAGTTTAATACAGGACAGGTTTAGCAATCAGCCCCAGCATTTT. Translating it yields CASSLIQDRFSNQPQHF.

This chain links TRBV7-6 with TRBJ2-3; D call uncertain. The germline V and J ends were trimmed by 1 base and 0 bases, with 11 bases remaining between them. The CDR3 has 16 residues. CDR1 SGHVS and CDR2 FNYEAQ come from the germline V gene. The DNA of the CDR3 is TGTGCCAGCAGCTTAGGGGGTCGGGCTAGCACAGATACGCAGTATTTT. This sequence encodes CASSLGGRASTDTQYF.

The chain uses TRBV28 and TRBJ1-1; D may be TRBD1 (6 bases). The CDR3 is 13 residues long. Per the germline V gene, CDR1 is MDHEN and CDR2 is SYDVKM. V was pared by 4 bases and J by 8 bases, with 14 bases between. This CDR3 reads CASSSTPGTEAFF. CDR3 DNA sequence: TGTGCCAGCAGTTCCACGCCCGGGACAGAAGCTTTCTTT.

J is TRBJ1-5 and V is TRBV12-5; D is unresolved. Germline CDR1 LGHNT, CDR2 FRNRAP. V lost 6 bases and J lost 4, with 7 bases in between. The CDR3 loop spans 12 amino acids. The CDR3: CASGLHNQPQHF. The DNA of the CDR3 is TGTGCTAGTGGCCTACATAATCAGCCCCAGCATTTT.